This passage covers 9 T cell receptor beta chains from one sample sequenced in a study of T cells in Graves' hyperthyroidism and ophthalmopathy (dated by TCRdb to about 2019). To prepare the library, multiplex PCR was applied. Sequenced using an Illumina HiSeq 2000. The TCR beta CDR3 regions were amplified from the RNA transcripts. For the first round of RT-PCR on the TCR CDR3, the HTBI primer set was used together with the Qiagen OneStep RT-PCR kit. The public reads were reprocessed in TCRdb via fastp at Q25 and MiXCR, keeping in-frame beta chains. Entries are consolidated by CDR3 protein sequence, retaining the most common genes and DNA. In this sample the table shows about 290,000 distinct CDR3 sequences, around a fifth of which occur a single time. The ten largest account for roughly 40% of the sample. Sequencing used blood. The receptors shown here come from a man aged 45-65 years with Graves' ophthalmopathy.

This clonotype occurred many times. This chain uses TRBV12-3 or TRBV12-4 with TRBJ1-5; D unresolved. The CDR3 loop spans 12 amino acids. With 3 bases removed from V and 3 bases from J, the gap between germline ends came to 3 bases. CDR3 in amino acids: CASSFVNQPQHF. DNA for the CDR3: TGTGCCAGCAGTTTCGTCAATCAGCCCCAGCATTTT.

This clonotype was detected ten times or more. This rearrangement joins TRBV6-1 to TRBJ1-1, with D tentatively TRBD1 (5 bases). This CDR3 has 13 residues. Trimming left V 8 bases short and J 1 base short, with 11 bases between. Per the germline V gene, CDR1 is MNHNS and CDR2 is SASEGT. The chain's CDR3 is CASQRGSNTEAFF. The CDR3 DNA reads as TGTGCCAGCCAGAGGGGATCGAACACTGAAGCTTTCTTT.

The chain carries TRBV5-1 and TRBJ2-3; 7 bases agree with TRBD2. This CDR3 has 16 amino acids. Losses at the gene ends were 3 bases for V and 4 bases for J; bases not matched to a gene: 11. The germline CDR1 and CDR2 sequences are SGHRS and YFSETQ. CDR3 nucleotides: TGCGCCAGCAGCTCCGTTCGCGGGAGTGAGGCAGATACGCAGTATTTT. It yields the protein CASSSVRGSEADTQYF.

The chain carries TRBV7-3 and TRBJ2-2; no firm D call. The CDR3 has 14 residues. V was cut by 1 base and J by 0 bases, with 3 bases left in between. Germline CDR1 reads SGHTA; CDR2 reads FQGTGA. This CDR3 is CASSLRPNTGELFF. DNA of the CDR3: TGTGCCAGCAGCTTAAGACCGAACACCGGGGAGCTGTTTTTT.

This clonotype was recorded at least ten times. The chain uses TRBV3-1 and TRBJ1-1, with TRBD1 identical over 8 bases. The V gene's germline CDR1 is LGHDT and CDR2 YNNKEL (reference sequence). The CDR3 is made up of 14 amino acids. The junction had 4 bases not matched to a gene; V was cut back by 1 base and J by 6 bases. In nucleotides, the CDR3 is TGTGCCAGCAGCCAAGGACAGGGGACGGCTGAAGCTTTCTTT. This translates into CASSQGQGTAEAFF.

This clonotype has more than one count but fewer than ten. This rearrangement joins TRBV12-3 or TRBV12-4 to TRBJ1-1; perhaps TRBD1 as D (5 bases). This CDR3 has 14 residues. V dropped 2 bases and J dropped 4 bases, with 11 bases sitting between them. In DNA, the CDR3 is TGTGCCAGCAGTTTACAGGGCCTGAGCACTGAAGCTTTCTTT. The encoded protein is CASSLQGLSTEAFF.

Ten or more counts support this clonotype. The chain employs TRBV28 and TRBJ2-7; 7 positions match TRBD2. This CDR3 contains 14 residues. Unmatched junction bases numbered 9, after V lost 6 bases and J lost 4 bases. Germline lookup yields CDR1 MDHEN and CDR2 SYDVKM. CDR3 residues: CASSPLAEAYEQYF. The CDR3 region has the DNA TGTGCCAGCAGCCCGCTAGCGGAAGCTTACGAGCAGTACTTC.

Note on this clonotype: A much larger clone sits a single nucleotide away, making a read error possible. This CDR3 fails to terminate in the conserved phenylalanine or tryptophan, so it likely reflects a read error. The V gene is TRBV12-3 or TRBV12-4, the J gene TRBJ2-2; 8 bases align to TRBD2. The junction had 5 bases not matched to a gene; V was cut back by 10 bases and J by 1 base. This CDR3 is built from 14 residues. This chain's CDR3 is CATLLAVNTGELFS. The CDR3 coding sequence is TGTGCCACCCTACTAGCGGTGAACACCGGGGAGCTGTTTTCT.

The chain recombines TRBV30 with TRBJ2-1, with 10 bases aligning to TRBD2. The junction had 13 bases not matched to a gene; V was cut back by 4 bases and J by 7 bases. The CDR3 contains 16 residues. Germline V lookup: CDR1 GTSNPN, CDR2 SVGIG (reference sequence). The CDR3 loop is CAWTPFGGLAKNEQFF. The CDR3, as DNA: TGTGCCTGGACGCCCTTCGGGGGACTAGCGAAAAATGAGCAGTTCTTC.